The T cell receptor beta chain described here comes from a study of patients and donors after allogeneic stem cell transplantation. Germline V gene data show CDR1 as SGHDT and CDR2 as YYEEEE. The CDR3 runs 14 residues. V was cut by 4 bases and J by 2 bases, with 13 bases left in between. One entry per CDR3 protein results from TCRdb running MiXCR on the RT-PCR reads. This table has some 960,000 distinct CDR3 sequences, around 17% appearing once. This clonotype has just one count. The genes are TRBV5-6 and TRBJ2-7; D is unresolved. The source is a human donor who was either an allogeneic HSCT recipient or a stem cell or donor lymphocyte infusion donor (not recorded which). It is not recorded whose cells these are; they may come from a transplant donor. What was sequenced was blood, either unsorted or a sorted T cell fraction (not recorded which). The CDR3 bases are TGTGCCAGCAGCGTGGACGCCAACCCCTACGAGCAGTACTTC. Residues: CASSVDANPYEQYF.